This T cell receptor (beta chain) derives from a study of shared clonotypes between healthy human individuals (TCRdb year 2020). Background for the entire study: A couple of women and a few men aged 18 to 49 years were included in the cohort. Leukapheresis yielded between about 0.8 and 9.5 billion PBMCs per donor. To increase sequencing depth and limit assay-specific biases, TCR repertoire library preparation and sequencing were carried out by different laboratories using diverse techniques. Per donor, three plates each were used for CD4 naive and CD4 memory, two for CD8 naive, and one for CD8 memory. To estimate repertoire size and how much clonotypes are shared between individuals, the study performed deep sequencing of blood TCR repertoires from a handful of healthy adults. General study outcomes and caveats: About 5% of naive CD4, 3.5% of naive CD8, roughly 2.5% of memory CD4, and over 0.35% of memory CD8 clonotypes were shared across several donors. Estimated clonotype richness was generally larger for naive than for memory subsets. Pairwise subsampling indicated that sequencing depth was expected to affect the degree of clonotype sharing among donors. Incomplete sequencing was indicated by rarefaction of sorted-subset datasets, despite the large sequencing depth. Sampling was limited to blood, and TCR repertoires in tissue likely differ from TCR repertoires in blood. The genetic and exposure-history diversity represented was limited by the small number of donors. Clonotypes shared by all four sorted-subset donors showed higher generation probabilities than non-shared clonotypes.

Including cysteine and phenylalanine, the CDR3 has 13 amino acids. Only the CDR3 DNA is retained, 39 bases long and in frame from the first base. A distance of 19 bases separates the germline ends of V and J, which lose 6 bases and 8 bases respectively. The germline V gene gives CDR1 as SQVTM and CDR2 as ANQGSEA. Using the deep immunoSEQ assay, multiplex PCR amplified TCR CDR3 regions from genomic DNA. Genomic DNA extracted from each cell subset was distributed evenly over all wells of several immunoSEQ 96-well plates, and each plate served as one replicate. For sorted subsets, 200 to 250 ng of genomic DNA, equivalent to some 33,000 T cell genomes, went into each replicate PCR. Purified libraries were measured with a Qubit 3.0 fluorometer, size-checked on a Bioanalyzer 2100, and measured again with the KAPA Library Quantification kit. Every immunoSEQ 96-well plate was sequenced on a dedicated single-read 150-cycle Illumina NextSeq 550 flow cell. Turning to the authors' computational methods: Because only junctional sequences without quality scores were contained in the immunoSEQ output, filtering matching that applied to full-length reads could not be performed. Sequences were annotated with PyIR, a Python wrapper for IgBLAST v1.9, and V/J genes and CDR3 were assigned using IMGT germline references. Any read was removed if the V/J assignment was weak (E-value above 1e-6), the CDR3 was missing, or the read contained stop codons, out-of-frame junctions, or ambiguous translated residues. A V3J clonotype was defined by an identical inferred V gene, J gene, and CDR3 amino acid sequence. Percentage overlap between repertoires was calculated by dividing the number of shared unique clonotypes by the size of the smaller repertoire. RTK rarefaction, the Chao1 estimator, and Recon v2.1 estimates of unobserved clonotypes were used to assess repertoire richness. For all TCRbeta clonotypes obtained by the gDNA method from a few donors, generation probabilities were computed with OLGA. Entries here come from immuneACCESS through TCRdb and include only in-frame sequences with V and J called. Some clones fail to appear in such tables; in the studies checked, an unresolved V gene covers under half of the shortfall, and the cause of the remainder is unknown. V and J calls and clone size are given by that table; D and trimming were obtained from the DNA. The sample table holds around 2,100,000 clones, of which roughly 95% were seen once. The top ten clones comprise around 1% of the sample.

As to this clone: There is no known antigen for this receptor. Base qualities are not at hand, and no much larger clone is one base apart.

CD8 naive samples were CD45RO-negative cells positively selected for CCR7, giving a CD45RA+CCR7+ population that excluded TemRA cells. Healthy HIV-negative adults with no recently reported acute infections or vaccinations were included as donors. Every donor was a Caucasian adult residing in Nashville, Tennessee, USA. Blood was obtained by leukapheresis, after which PBMCs were separated by Ficoll-Histopaque density gradient centrifugation and cryopreserved in liquid nitrogen vapor phase. Purity and quantity of every magnetically sorted T cell population were checked by analytical flow cytometry. Genomic DNA was isolated from every sorted fraction and measured by UV absorbance on a Nanodrop 2000c.

This TCR came from a man between 18 and 35 years old in good health. The sequenced sample consisted of naive CD8+ T cells sorted from blood. Taken with the paper, the label for cell subset or site translates to: CD45RA+CCR7+. The chain is encoded by TRBV29-1 joined to TRBJ1-1; no confident D gene assignment can be made. This receptor carries the CDR3 CSVTSPPEAEAFF. The nucleotide sequence is given as TGCAGCGTCACTAGTCCCCCTGAGGCCGAAGCTTTCTTT.